This T cell receptor (beta chain) was identified in a study of CD8+ T cells in alopecia areata. RNA extraction was followed by reverse transcription into cDNA, which acted as the sequencing template. Libraries were prepared by immunoSEQ multiplex PCR; TCRdb keeps only in-frame clonotypes and omits some of them. The top ten clones hold roughly 5% of a sample with roughly 200,000 clones, more than 55% of them seen once. Sequencing was done on a sample of CD8+ T cells sorted from blood. This TCR derives from a human donor in good health.

The CDR3 sequence is CASRGTGGYTEAFF. In DNA form, the CDR3 reads TGCGCCAGCAGGGGGACAGGAGGGTACACTGAAGCTTTCTTT. The rearrangement links TRBV4-1 to TRBJ1-1; 8 positions agree with TRBD1. Germline values: CDR1 MGHRA, CDR2 YSYEKL. The V gene end was trimmed by 6 bases and the J gene end by 3 bases; junction bases not matched to a gene: 6. The CDR3 length is 14 residues.